This record concerns one T cell receptor (beta chain) sequence. The antigen remains unidentified. The V and J ends lost 3 bases and 6 bases, in that order; junction bases with no gene match: 8. CDR1 and CDR2 from the germline V gene are MDHEN and SYDVKM. The CDR3 spans 15 residues. This specimen belongs to a study of graft-versus-host responses after intestinal transplantation. The data were produced by immunoSEQ multiplex PCR, yet TCRdb's version contains in-frame clones alone and is incomplete. Of around 90,000 clones listed, around 92% were seen once; the top ten hold over 0.06%. This TCR was sampled from a human donor who was the organ donor for an intestinal transplant. Sample: unstimulated CD8+ T cells sorted from spleen or lymph node cells, taken before transplant. V gene TRBV28 combines with J gene TRBJ2-7; TRBD1 matches at 10 bases. The DNA of the CDR3 is TGTGCCAGCAGTTTGGGGACAGGGGACGAGAGCGAGCAGTACTTC. It specifies CASSLGTGDESEQYF.